This T cell receptor (beta chain) appears in the sequencing data of a study of cytomegalovirus exposure and HLA in healthy donors. As for the study in general: Early release data held some 80 million unique TCRs from HLA-typed donors. Among the approximately 380 donors who were genotyped, about 79% fell in the genetic ancestry cluster that is associated with self-reported Caucasian donors. Study-wide findings and caveats: An analysis that came later showed most CMV-associated TCR beta chains appearing HLA-restricted. In a later analysis, DRB1 alleles had the most associated TCRs; HLA-C alleles the fewest.

Comments on this clone: The target antigen is unknown.

Germline V gene sequence: CDR1 WSHSY, CDR2 SAAADI. The V and J ends lost 3 bases and 6 bases respectively, with 12 bases between them. CDR3 size: 14 residues. PCR employed 60 Vbeta and 13 Jbeta primers. Sequencing used immunoSEQ multiplex PCR; TCRdb keeps in-frame clones, though not all of them. The table lists 200,000 to 300,000 clones, roughly 85% of them singletons. The source material was PBMCs. The chain is built from TRBV10-2 and TRBJ2-1; possible D gene TRBD1, 6 bases. The receptor comes from a girl aged 2 to 9 in good health and CMV-seronegative. CDR3 amino acids: CASSDGTPANEQFF. CDR3 nucleotides: TGCGCCAGCAGTGACGGGACACCGGCCAATGAGCAGTTCTTC.